The present TCR beta chain was sequenced within a study of blood T cell repertoires in COVID-19. CDR3 length equals 19 residues. Deletions cut 5 bases from V and 4 bases from J, with 28 bases between. Looked up from germline, CDR1 is MNHEY and CDR2 is SMNVEV (reference sequence). Profiled with immunoSEQ multiplex PCR; TCRdb holds only in-frame clones, not every one. The table lists 70,000 to 100,000 clones, nearly 90% of them singletons. This chain links TRBV27 with TRBJ2-3; maybe TRBD1 (6 bases). The clonotype comes from a woman of 80 years or more with active or convalescent COVID-19. Input material: peripheral blood. The CDR3 here is CASSTKQGVGFARPDTQYF. CDR3 sequence (DNA): TGTGCCAGCAGTACAAAACAGGGAGTTGGGTTCGCCCGCCCAGATACGCAGTATTTT.